This record covers a single T cell receptor (beta chain). Antigen unknown. These data originate in a study of cytomegalovirus exposure and HLA in healthy donors. The CDR3 totals 10 residues. Germline V gene sequence: CDR1 GTSNPN, CDR2 SVGIG (reference sequence). V dropped 5 bases and J dropped 13 bases, with 14 bases sitting between them. Using immunoSEQ multiplex PCR, the repertoire was profiled, and TCRdb retains in-frame clones only, with some absent. Of 120,000 or so clones in the sample, 90% to 97% were seen once. Study-wide results and caveats: A subsequent analysis found that TCR clusters from the first cohort also tended to co-occur in the approximately 110 validation repertoires, with about 94% of cluster scores above 0. There were under 200 TCR beta chains listed as cytomegalovirus-associated. Both high specificity and high sensitivity reportedly marked the classifier's diagnosis of cytomegalovirus status.

The sequenced sample was PBMCs. The sequence was obtained from a man aged 18-30 years in good health and CMV-seronegative. The gene calls are TRBV30 and TRBJ1-2; a weak D match, TRBD1 (5 bases). As DNA, the CDR3 is TGTGCCTGGGGCAGGGTTTTCTGCACCTTC. Translating gives CAWGRVFCTF.